These T cell receptor beta chains were read from a single sample in a study of Ad26.COV2.S vaccination and SARS-CoV-2 variants. Method: immunoSEQ multiplex PCR; TCRdb's copy keeps in-frame clones and lacks some. In the table there are 400,000 to 500,000 clones, approximately 88% of which are singletons. Sequenced here: peripheral blood, sampled in a trial of Ad26.COV2.S vaccine versus placebo. The receptors were gathered from a person aged 18-60 years who received the Ad26.COV2.S COVID-19 vaccine or a placebo. Both conserved end residues are part of each CDR3. The D gene is left open where the match is weak. Rows may omit the clone size; those that give it use once, few, many or a size class.

TRBJ2-3,TRBV7-2,TRBD2,-,CASLVRGTDTQYF,TGTGCCAGCCTCGTGCGGGGGACAGATACGCAGTATTTT
TRBJ1-6,TRBV3-1/TRBV3-2,-,-,CASSQVASRGGPLHF,TGTGCCAGCAGCCAGGTGGCCAGCCGGGGTGGGCCCCTCCACTTT
TRBJ1-5,TRBV14,-,-,CASSQAPVRNQPQHF,TGTGCCAGCAGCCAAGCGCCGGTAAGGAATCAGCCCCAGCATTTT
TRBJ2-3,TRBV4-2,-,-,CASSLGLSTDTQYF,TGTGCCAGCAGCCTGGGGCTGAGCACAGATACGCAGTATTTT
TRBJ1-2,TRBV19,-,-,CASHPGDYGYTF,TGTGCCAGTCACCCGGGGGACTATGGCTACACCTTC
TRBJ2-7,TRBV6-6,-,-,CASSLSPGAYEQYF,TGTGCCAGCAGTCTATCCCCAGGGGCCTACGAGCAGTACTTC
TRBJ2-7,TRBV18,-,once,CASSPQTSWAGDRYEQYF,TGTGCCAGCTCACCACAAACCTCTTGGGCAGGGGACCGCTACGAGCAGTACTTC
TRBJ1-1,TRBV15,TRBD1,-,CATMFRDRVVKSTEAFF,TGTGCCACAATGTTTCGGGACAGGGTAGTAAAGAGCACTGAAGCTTTCTTT
TRBJ2-2,TRBV27,-,-,CATLSGPNTGELFF,TGTGCCACCTTATCGGGTCCGAACACCGGGGAGCTGTTTTTT
TRBJ2-1,TRBV11-2,TRBD1,-,CASSLGTGPYNEQFF,TGTGCCAGCAGCTTAGGGACAGGGCCCTACAATGAGCAGTTCTTC
TRBJ1-4,TRBV7-9,-,-,CASSFVEGVEKLFF,TGTGCCAGCAGCTTCGTTGAAGGGGTTGAAAAACTGTTTTTT
TRBJ1-5,TRBV5-1,TRBD1,-,CASSFGTGDQPQHF,TGCGCCAGCAGCTTTGGGACAGGGGATCAGCCCCAGCATTTT
TRBJ2-7,TRBV4-3,-,-,CASSQRQANERYEQYF,TGCGCCAGCAGCCAACGACAGGCCAACGAGAGGTACGAGCAGTACTTC
TRBJ2-3,TRBV9,TRBD2,-,CASSLGTSGGNTQYF,TGTGCCAGCAGCCTAGGGACTAGCGGGGGAAATACGCAGTATTTT
TRBJ2-1,TRBV16,-,-,CASSQSGGRAYEQFF,TGTGCCAGCAGCCAATCAGGGGGGCGTGCGTATGAGCAGTTCTTC
TRBJ2-7,TRBV7-6,TRBD1,-,CASSIRTGTGAYEQYF,TGTGCCAGCAGCATCCGAACCGGGACAGGGGCCTACGAGCAGTACTTC
TRBJ1-6,TRBV5-1,TRBD1,-,CASSLDDREDSPLHF,TGCGCCAGCAGCTTGGACGACAGGGAGGATTCACCCCTCCACTTT
TRBJ2-1,TRBV5-4,TRBD2,-,CASSLVSGPPRNEQFF,TGTGCCAGCAGCTTGGTTAGCGGGCCTCCCCGCAATGAGCAGTTCTTC
TRBJ2-3,TRBV4-1,-,-,CASSPTSASGTDTQYF,TGCGCCAGCAGCCCCACCTCCGCAAGCGGGACAGATACGCAGTATTTT
TRBJ2-3,TRBV5-1,-,-,CASSVGASTDTQYF,TGCGCCAGCAGCGTGGGGGCCAGCACAGATACGCAGTATTTT
TRBJ1-5,TRBV19,-,-,CATSRVNQPQHF,TGTGCCACCTCCAGGGTAAATCAGCCCCAGCATTTT
TRBJ2-5,TRBV5-6,-,-,CASSPDPSQETQYF,TGTGCCAGCAGCCCCGACCCCTCACAAGAGACCCAGTACTTC
TRBJ2-1,TRBV28,-,-,CASTGRTGSPYNEQFF,TGTGCCAGCACCGGACGTACAGGGTCGCCCTACAATGAGCAGTTCTTC
TRBJ1-2,TRBV6-6,TRBD1,-,CASSYSPSGTAYGYTF,TGTGCCAGCAGTTACTCGCCGTCCGGGACAGCCTATGGCTACACCTTC
TRBJ2-1,TRBV19,TRBD1,-,CASRTGGSSYNEQFF,TGTGCCAGCAGAACAGGGGGCAGCTCCTACAATGAGCAGTTCTTC
TRBJ2-3,TRBV7-3,TRBD2,once,CASSRTSGGQDTQYF,TGTGCCAGCAGTCGGACTAGCGGGGGGCAAGATACGCAGTATTTT
TRBJ2-5,TRBV28,-,-,CASSLLDTSGEETQYF,TGTGCCAGCAGTTTACTCGACACGTCTGGGGAAGAGACCCAGTACTTC
TRBJ2-7,TRBV11-2,-,-,CASKNGGQGNGQYF,TGTGCCAGCAAGAATGGGGGGCAGGGCAACGGGCAGTACTTC
TRBJ1-1,TRBV7-8,-,-,CASSLAPAGDTEAFF,TGTGCCAGCAGCTTAGCGCCGGCAGGCGACACTGAAGCTTTCTTT
TRBJ1-1,TRBV5-1,-,few,CASAIRDMGTEAFF,TGCGCCAGCGCCATCAGGGATATGGGCACTGAAGCTTTCTTT
TRBJ2-3,TRBV7-6,-,once,CASSRKTGTSTDTQYF,TGTGCCAGCAGCAGAAAGACAGGAACTAGCACAGATACGCAGTATTTT
TRBJ2-3,TRBV28,TRBD1,once,CASTDRGGPDTQYF,TGTGCCAGCACAGACAGGGGCGGCCCAGATACGCAGTATTTT
TRBJ1-4,TRBV5-6,-,-,CASSLAQVGDEKLFF,TGTGCCAGCAGCTTGGCCCAGGTTGGGGATGAAAAACTGTTTTTT
TRBJ2-5,TRBV9,-,-,CASSAGGGNQETQYF,TGTGCCAGCAGCGCTGGGGGCGGAAACCAAGAGACCCAGTACTTC
TRBJ2-3,TRBV11-2,-,-,CASSLGGDTQYF,TGTGCCAGCAGCTTAGGAGGAGATACGCAGTATTTT
TRBJ2-7,TRBV28,-,-,CASRKQGPQSEQYF,TGTGCCAGCAGAAAACAGGGCCCGCAGAGTGAGCAGTACTTC
TRBJ1-4,TRBV28,-,once,CAGGGAGPFEKLFF,TGTGCCGGCGGGGGGGCAGGGCCATTTGAAAAACTGTTTTTT
TRBJ1-1,TRBV6-5,-,-,CASSYSENLNTEAFF,TGTGCCAGCAGTTACTCTGAGAACTTGAACACTGAAGCTTTCTTT
TRBJ1-6,TRBV9,-,-,CASSAGGGTDNSPLHF,TGTGCCAGCAGCGCGGGGGGAGGAACTGACAATTCACCCCTCCACTTT
TRBJ2-5,TRBV19,-,-,CASSTSLMQTQYF,TGTGCCAGTAGTACTAGCTTGATGCAGACCCAGTACTTC
TRBJ2-7,TRBV28,-,-,CASRSGLSHEQYF,TGTGCCAGCAGAAGCGGCCTCAGCCACGAGCAGTACTTC
TRBJ2-4,TRBV11-2,-,-,CASSFAIRDIQYF,TGTGCCAGCAGCTTTGCGATTAGGGACATTCAGTACTTC
TRBJ2-2,TRBV7-8,-,-,CASSLVRGLNTGELFF,TGTGCCAGCAGCTTAGTACGGGGATTGAACACCGGGGAGCTGTTTTTT
TRBJ1-3,TRBV7-8,-,-,CASSSESPLLNSGNTIYF,TGTGCCAGCAGCTCGGAGTCCCCCCTGCTAAACTCTGGAAACACCATATATTTT
TRBJ2-7,TRBV27,-,-,CASSLIPNSYEQYF,TGTGCCAGCAGTTTAATTCCAAACAGCTACGAGCAGTACTTC
TRBJ1-5,TRBV15,TRBD1,once,CATSEDRGNQPQHF,TGTGCCACCAGCGAAGACAGGGGTAATCAGCCCCAGCATTTT
TRBJ2-5,TRBV19,-,once,CASSSLAGPYQETQYF,TGTGCCAGTAGTTCTTTGGCAGGACCTTACCAAGAGACCCAGTACTTC
TRBJ1-1,TRBV19,-,-,CASSNQGDTEAFF,TGTGCCAGTAGTAATCAAGGGGACACTGAAGCTTTCTTT
TRBJ1-2,TRBV28,TRBD1,-,CASSLTRQGNYGYTF,TGTGCCAGCAGCCTTACCCGACAGGGGAACTATGGCTACACCTTC
TRBJ1-2,TRBV18,TRBD1,-,CASSRPGTDPYGYTF,TGTGCCAGCTCACGCCCCGGGACAGACCCCTATGGCTACACCTTC
TRBJ2-2,TRBV5-3,TRBD1,-,CARSLEGQVKTGELFF,TGTGCCAGAAGCTTGGAGGGACAGGTCAAAACCGGGGAGCTGTTTTTT
TRBJ2-1,TRBV7-2,-,-,CASSLWGGALATEQFF,TGTGCCAGCAGCTTATGGGGGGGGGCCCTTGCTACTGAGCAGTTCTTC
TRBJ1-5,TRBV28,-,-,CASSLRYASRQPQHF,TGTGCCAGCAGTTTAAGATATGCCAGCAGACAGCCCCAGCATTTT
TRBJ2-3,TRBV30,TRBD2,-,CAWSVGRGVYTDTQYF,TGTGCCTGGAGTGTCGGGCGGGGGGTCTACACAGATACGCAGTATTTT
TRBJ1-1,TRBV10-1,-,-,CASSPTLNTEAFF,TGCGCCAGCAGCCCGACACTGAACACTGAAGCTTTCTTT
TRBJ1-3,TRBV28,-,-,CASSLPGSGNTIYF,TGTGCCAGCAGTTTACCGGGCTCTGGAAACACCATATATTTT
TRBJ2-5,TRBV28,TRBD2,-,CASSADLAGEVETQYF,TGTGCCAGCAGCGCCGACTTAGCGGGGGAGGTAGAGACCCAGTACTTC
TRBJ1-2,TRBV3-1/TRBV3-2,TRBD1,once,CASSGDRRQTNYGYTF,TGTGCCAGCAGCGGGGACAGGAGACAGACTAACTATGGCTACACCTTC
TRBJ1-6,TRBV14,-,few,CASSQDGPTMPLHF,TGTGCCAGCAGCCAAGATGGGCCCACGATGCCCCTCCACTTT
TRBJ2-7,TRBV6-2/TRBV6-3,TRBD1,-,CASSYSTGGIYEQYF,TGTGCCAGCAGTTACTCGACAGGGGGCATATACGAGCAGTACTTC